Sequencing of this T cell receptor beta chain was carried out in a study of neurological immune-mediated disorders. General observations from the study: Because no CDR3 amino acid sequences were shared across subjects by expanded clones, private repertoires were suggested in all groups.

With 2 bases clipped from V and 0 bases from J, the junction kept 11 bases outside the gene matches. Germline CDR1 MNHNY, CDR2 SVGAGI (reference sequence). This CDR3 has 19 amino acids. TCRdb re-derived calls from the 5' RACE reads in MiXCR, one entry per CDR3 protein. The sample has tens of thousands of distinct CDR3 sequences; less than 5.5% are singletons. This clonotype was found a few times. Its cognate antigen is unknown. Sequencing input: PBMCs. This clonotype originated in a woman younger than 45 with multiple sclerosis. This chain uses TRBV6-6 with TRBJ2-3, with 10 bases identical to TRBD2. In nucleotides, the CDR3 is TGTGCCAGCAGTTACAATGGTAGGGCTAGCGGGGGTAGCACAGATACGCAGTATTTT. It yields the protein CASSYNGRASGGSTDTQYF.